The text below deals with one T cell receptor (beta chain). Antigen specificity is unknown. These data come from a study of PD-1 blockade in classical Hodgkin lymphoma. Study background: Intravenous delivery of nivolumab at 3 mg/kg to patients occurred every 2 weeks.

The ends lost 6 bases at V and 2 bases at J; junction bases unmatched: 9. CDR1 and CDR2 from the germline V gene are LNHDA and SQIVND (reference sequence). This CDR3 is built from 16 residues. Exposure to brentuximab vedotin varied, and each patient had relapsed following autologous stem cell transplantation. Study-level findings and limits: Repertoires differed for reasons still undefined, possibly disease activity or prior therapy.

Profiled with immunoSEQ multiplex PCR; TCRdb holds only in-frame clones, not every one. The sample has approximately 80,000 clones, around nine tenths seen once; the top ten hold approximately 22%. Sequenced here: peripheral blood mononuclear cells (PBMCs), sampled at baseline. The clonotype was recovered from a human donor with classical Hodgkin lymphoma. The rearrangement uses TRBV19 and TRBJ2-1; TRBD2 matches at 8 bases. The CDR3 DNA follows: TGTGCCAGTAGAAGAAATAGCGGGGCTACCTACAATGAGCAGTTCTTC. This sequence encodes CASRRNSGATYNEQFF.